Listed below are T cell receptor beta chains from one sample, sequenced in a study of blood T cell repertoires in COVID-19. Assay used: immunoSEQ multiplex PCR; TCRdb lists only in-frame clones, some missing. Among about 170,000 clones, about four fifths were seen once, and the ten largest hold around 2.7%. Sequenced: peripheral blood. The receptor set was obtained from a woman of 80 years or more with COVID-19, enrolled during active disease. Both conserved end residues are part of each CDR3. D genes are given only for firm matches. Clone size is stated in some rows and not others, as once, few, many or a class when expanded.

>-|TRBV9|TRBJ2-1|TRBD2
CASSFGTSGRSYNEQFF
TGTGCCAGCAGCTTCGGGACTAGCGGGAGGTCCTACAATGAGCAGTTCTTC
>-|TRBV7-9|TRBJ2-3|-
CASSLPADTQYF
TGTGCCAGCAGCTTGCCGGCAGATACGCAGTATTTT
>-|TRBV18|TRBJ1-3|-
CASSPTVSGNTIYF
TGTGCCAGCTCCCCGACAGTCTCTGGAAACACCATATATTTT
>-|TRBV19|TRBJ2-3|-
CASSPLVGGGDTQYF
TGTGCCAGTAGTCCCTTGGTAGGGGGGGGAGATACGCAGTATTTT
>-|TRBV30|TRBJ2-3|-
CAWSPADTQYF
TGTGCCTGGAGTCCTGCAGATACGCAGTATTTT
>-|TRBV7-2|TRBJ2-5|-
CASSLTRETQYF
TGTGCCAGCAGCCTGACTAGGGAGACCCAGTACTTC
>-|TRBV6-2/TRBV6-3|TRBJ1-1|-
CASSRQGTINTEAFF
TGTGCCAGCAGCCGCCAAGGGACAATTAACACTGAAGCTTTCTTT
>-|TRBV9|TRBJ1-1|-
CASSVGAGIRTEAFF
TGTGCCAGCAGCGTAGGGGCAGGGATCCGAACCGAAGCTTTCTTT
>-|TRBV15|TRBJ1-3|-
CATSRDKGTGNTIYF
TGTGCCACCAGCAGAGATAAAGGGACAGGAAACACCATATATTTT
>few|TRBV5-4|TRBJ1-2|TRBD1
CASSLTGRLDGYTF
TGTGCCAGCAGCCTGACAGGGCGATTGGATGGCTACACCTTC
>-|TRBV13|TRBJ2-3|TRBD2
CASSGGLPYTDTQYF
TGTGCCAGCTCGGGGGGGCTTCCTTACACAGATACGCAGTATTTT
>few|TRBV5-4|TRBJ2-3|-
CASSPGLKDTQYF
TGTGCCAGCAGCCCGGGACTTAAAGATACGCAGTATTTT
>-|TRBV5-1|TRBJ1-5|TRBD1
CASSLATGVQPQHF
TGCGCCAGCAGCTTGGCGACAGGGGTTCAGCCCCAGCATTTT
>-|TRBV18|TRBJ2-7|TRBD2
CASSPFGRGTRDEQYF
TGTGCCAGCTCACCATTCGGGAGGGGTACGAGAGACGAGCAGTACTTC
>-|TRBV19|TRBJ2-2|TRBD1
CASSISTGGTGELFF
TGTGCCAGTAGTATTAGCACAGGGGGCACCGGGGAGCTGTTTTTT
>-|TRBV29-1|TRBJ2-3|-
CSVVGRTGTDTQYF
TGCAGCGTTGTCGGGCGGACTGGCACAGATACGCAGTATTTT
>few|TRBV7-9|TRBJ2-7|-
CASSFWSASVYEQYF
TGTGCCAGCAGCTTTTGGTCGGCTAGCGTCTACGAGCAGTACTTC
>-|TRBV12-3/TRBV12-4|TRBJ1-5|-
CASSQGSNQPQHF
TGTGCCAGCAGTCAGGGGAGCAATCAGCCCCAGCATTTT
>-|TRBV5-4|TRBJ1-1|-
CASSLATGETEAFF
TGTGCCAGCAGCTTGGCTACGGGGGAGACTGAAGCTTTCTTT
>-|TRBV27|TRBJ1-1|-
CASSLVANTEAFF
TGTGCCAGCAGTTTAGTAGCTAACACTGAAGCTTTCTTT
>-|TRBV6-2/TRBV6-3|TRBJ2-3|-
CASSYVTATDTQYF
TGTGCCAGCAGTTACGTTACAGCCACAGATACGCAGTATTTT
>-|TRBV21-1|TRBJ1-6|-
CASSKVPGWNSPLHF
TGTGCCAGCAGCAAAGTCCCAGGGTGGAATTCACCCCTCCACTTT
>-|TRBV21-1|TRBJ1-5|-
CASSKSPGGTRNQPQHF
TGTGCCAGCAGCAAATCCCCAGGGGGCACGCGCAATCAGCCCCAGCATTTT
>-|TRBV5-1|TRBJ1-1|-
CASSSTSMNTEAFF
TGCGCCAGCAGCTCGACAAGTATGAACACTGAAGCTTTCTTT
>-|TRBV5-8|TRBJ2-7|-
CASSPQRHEQYF
TGTGCCAGCAGCCCCCAGAGGCACGAGCAGTACTTC
>few|TRBV18|TRBJ2-7|TRBD2
CASSQPGASGLLYEQYF
TGTGCCAGCTCCCAACCGGGGGCTAGCGGGCTCCTCTACGAGCAGTACTTC
>-|TRBV18|TRBJ1-5|TRBD1
CASSRGQGNQPQHF
TGTGCCAGCTCACGAGGACAGGGGAATCAGCCCCAGCATTTT
>-|TRBV27|TRBJ1-2|-
CASSLSPGANYGYTF
TGTGCCAGCAGTTTATCTCCAGGGGCTAACTATGGCTACACCTTC
>-|TRBV18|TRBJ1-2|TRBD1
CASSPLRQGSDYGYTF
TGTGCCAGCTCACCCCTCCGACAGGGGTCAGACTATGGCTACACCTTC
>once|TRBV19|TRBJ2-1|TRBD2
CASSTGTSYLDEQFF
TGTGCCAGTAGTACCGGGACTAGCTATTTGGATGAGCAGTTCTTC
>-|TRBV28|TRBJ2-4|TRBD1
CASSFWDRTDKNIQYF
TGTGCCAGCAGTTTTTGGGACAGGACCGACAAAAACATTCAGTACTTC
>-|TRBV15|TRBJ2-1|-
CATSIEATRPDNEQFF
TGTGCCACCAGCATTGAAGCGACTAGACCTGATAATGAGCAGTTCTTC
>few|TRBV10-3|TRBJ2-1|TRBD2
CAISDNVVTSRNEQFF
TGTGCCATCAGTGATAACGTAGTGACTAGCCGAAATGAGCAGTTCTTC
>-|TRBV18|TRBJ1-4|TRBD1
CASLPGQGNEKLFF
TGTGCCAGTCTACCGGGACAGGGGAATGAAAAACTGTTTTTT
>-|TRBV9|TRBJ1-1|-
CAPAVEGVADTEAFF
TGTGCCCCAGCGGTTGAGGGGGTTGCGGATACTGAAGCTTTCTTT
>-|TRBV27|TRBJ2-7|-
CASRVEGPWGYEQYF
TGTGCCAGCAGGGTGGAGGGCCCTTGGGGGTACGAGCAGTACTTC
>once|TRBV10-3|TRBJ2-5|TRBD2
CAISDARLAGGETQYF
TGTGCCATCAGTGATGCTCGACTAGCCGGTGGGGAGACCCAGTACTTC
>-|TRBV5-1|TRBJ1-6|TRBD1
CASSSFGTGDSPLHF
TGCGCCAGCAGCTCTTTCGGGACAGGGGATTCACCCCTCCACTTT
>-|TRBV7-9|TRBJ1-5|TRBD1
CASSAYPGQGNQPQHF
TGTGCCAGCAGCGCCTACCCGGGACAGGGAAATCAGCCCCAGCATTTT
>few|TRBV27|TRBJ2-3|-
CASSFGRGWLDTQYF
TGTGCCAGCAGTTTCGGCCGGGGTTGGCTAGATACGCAGTATTTT
>-|TRBV7-9|TRBJ2-1|TRBD2
CASRSPGLGFSNEQFF
TGTGCCAGCAGATCACCGGGACTAGGTTTCTCCAATGAGCAGTTCTTC
>few|TRBV7-6|TRBJ2-3|-
CASSLAGSGSITDTQYF
TGTGCCAGCAGCTTAGCGGGTTCGGGTTCTATCACAGATACGCAGTATTTT
>once|TRBV7-6|TRBJ2-3|TRBD1
CASSWGKGTVSADTQYF
TGTGCCAGCAGCTGGGGGAAGGGGACAGTATCGGCAGATACGCAGTATTTT
>-|TRBV28|TRBJ1-3|-
CASSSPSRAGEENTIYF
TGTGCCAGCAGTTCCCCGAGTCGGGCAGGGGAAGAAAACACCATATATTTT
>-|TRBV6-5|TRBJ1-2|-
CASSYSAHYGYTF
TGTGCCAGCAGTTACTCGGCCCACTATGGCTACACCTTC
>-|TRBV20-1|TRBJ1-4|-
CSAYQGEKLFF
TGCAGTGCGTATCAGGGGGAAAAACTGTTTTTT
>few|TRBV7-2|TRBJ1-5|TRBD1
CASSPQGRRIQPQHF
TGTGCCAGCAGCCCACAGGGGCGCCGGATTCAGCCCCAGCATTTT
>-|TRBV30|TRBJ2-7|-
CAYERGYEQYF
TGTGCCTATGAAAGGGGTTACGAGCAGTACTTC
>-|TRBV4-2|TRBJ2-2|-
CASSQANKPGGSNTGELFF
TGTGCCAGCAGCCAGGCCAACAAGCCCGGGGGTTCGAACACCGGGGAGCTGTTTTTT
>-|TRBV30|TRBJ2-1|-
CAWKRGTLYNEQFF
TGTGCCTGGAAGCGTGGGACTCTTTACAATGAGCAGTTCTTC
>-|TRBV21-1|TRBJ2-3|-
CASSKSGLAGGSTDTQYF
TGTGCCAGCAGCAAATCGGGACTAGCGGGAGGGAGCACAGATACGCAGTATTTT
>-|TRBV27|TRBJ1-5|-
CASSLKGFQPQHF
TGTGCCAGCAGTTTAAAGGGGTTTCAGCCCCAGCATTTT